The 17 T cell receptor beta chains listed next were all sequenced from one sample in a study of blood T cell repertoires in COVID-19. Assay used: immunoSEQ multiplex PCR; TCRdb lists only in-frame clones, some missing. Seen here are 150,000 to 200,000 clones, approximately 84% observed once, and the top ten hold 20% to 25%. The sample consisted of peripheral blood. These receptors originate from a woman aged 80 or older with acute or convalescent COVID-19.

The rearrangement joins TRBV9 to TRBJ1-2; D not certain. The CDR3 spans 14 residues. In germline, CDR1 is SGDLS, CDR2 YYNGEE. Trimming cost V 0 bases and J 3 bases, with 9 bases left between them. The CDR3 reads CASSVDNRDYGYTF. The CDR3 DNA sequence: TGTGCCAGCAGCGTAGATAACAGAGACTATGGCTACACCTTC. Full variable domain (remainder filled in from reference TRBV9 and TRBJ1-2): DSGVTQTPKHLITATGQRVTLRCSPRSGDLSVYWYQQSLDQGLQFLIQYYNGEERAKGNILERFSAQQFPDLHSELNLSSLELGDSALYFCASSVDNRDYGYTFGSGTRLTVV.

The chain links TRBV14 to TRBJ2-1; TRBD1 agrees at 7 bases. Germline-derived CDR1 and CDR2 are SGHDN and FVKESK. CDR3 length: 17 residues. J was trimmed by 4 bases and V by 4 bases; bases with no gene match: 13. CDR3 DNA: TGTGCCAGCAGCCCCTGGGACAGCCCAAGGAGATACAATGAGCAGTTCTTC. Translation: CASSPWDSPRRYNEQFF.

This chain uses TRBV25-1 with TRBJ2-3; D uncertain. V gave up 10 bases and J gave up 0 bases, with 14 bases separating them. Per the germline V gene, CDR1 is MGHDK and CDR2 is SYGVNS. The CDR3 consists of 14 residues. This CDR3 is CATSWSSSTDTQYF. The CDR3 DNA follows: TGTGCCACCAGCTGGAGCTCCAGCACAGATACGCAGTATTTT.

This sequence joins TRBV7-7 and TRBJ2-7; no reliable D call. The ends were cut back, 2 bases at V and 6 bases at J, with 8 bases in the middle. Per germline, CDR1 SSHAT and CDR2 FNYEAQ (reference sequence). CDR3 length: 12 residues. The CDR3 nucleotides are TGTGCCAGCAGCTTATTTTTCCTCGAGCAGTACTTC. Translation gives CASSLFFLEQYF.

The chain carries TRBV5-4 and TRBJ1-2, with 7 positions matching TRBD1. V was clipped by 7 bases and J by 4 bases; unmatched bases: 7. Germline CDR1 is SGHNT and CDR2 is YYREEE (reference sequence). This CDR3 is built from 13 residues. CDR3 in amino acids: CASSKGQTYGYTF. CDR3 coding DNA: TGTGCCAGCTCCAAGGGACAGACCTATGGCTACACCTTC. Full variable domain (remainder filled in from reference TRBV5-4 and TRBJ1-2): ETGVTQSPTHLIKTRGQQVTLRCSSQSGHNTVSWYQQALGQGPQFIFQYYREEENGRGNFPPRFSGLQFPNYSSELNVNALELDDSALYLCASSKGQTYGYTFGSGTRLTVV.

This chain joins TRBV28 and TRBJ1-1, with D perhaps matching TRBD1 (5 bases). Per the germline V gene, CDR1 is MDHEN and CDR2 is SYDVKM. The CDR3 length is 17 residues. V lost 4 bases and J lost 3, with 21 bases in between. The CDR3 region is CASSSPQPSGEDTEAFF. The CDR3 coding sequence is TGTGCCAGCAGTTCTCCCCAACCATCGGGGGAGGACACTGAAGCTTTCTTT. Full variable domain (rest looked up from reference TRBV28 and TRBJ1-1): DVKVTQSSRYLVKRTGEKVFLECVQDMDHENMFWYRQDPGLGLRLIYFSYDVKMKEKGDIPEGYSVSREKKERFSLILESASTNQTSMYLCASSSPQPSGEDTEAFFGQGTRLTVV.

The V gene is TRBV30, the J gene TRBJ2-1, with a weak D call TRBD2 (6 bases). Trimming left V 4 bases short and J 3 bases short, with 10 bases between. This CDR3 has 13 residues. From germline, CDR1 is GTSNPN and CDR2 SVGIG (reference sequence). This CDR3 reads CAWTRGVYNEQFF. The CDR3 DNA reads TGTGCCTGGACACGCGGGGTCTACAATGAGCAGTTCTTC.

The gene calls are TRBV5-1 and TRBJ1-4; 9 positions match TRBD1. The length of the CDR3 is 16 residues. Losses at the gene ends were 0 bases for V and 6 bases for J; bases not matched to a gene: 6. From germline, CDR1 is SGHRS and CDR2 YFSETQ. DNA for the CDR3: TGCGCCAGCAGCTTGGGTCCGGGACAGGGTTATGAAAAACTGTTTTTT. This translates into CASSLGPGQGYEKLFF.

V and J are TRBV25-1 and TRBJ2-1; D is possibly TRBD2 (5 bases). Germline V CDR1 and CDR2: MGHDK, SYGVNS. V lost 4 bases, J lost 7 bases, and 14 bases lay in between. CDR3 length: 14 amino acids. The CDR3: CASSGSATGNEQFF. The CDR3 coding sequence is TGTGCCAGCAGTGGCTCTGCCACGGGGAATGAGCAGTTCTTC.

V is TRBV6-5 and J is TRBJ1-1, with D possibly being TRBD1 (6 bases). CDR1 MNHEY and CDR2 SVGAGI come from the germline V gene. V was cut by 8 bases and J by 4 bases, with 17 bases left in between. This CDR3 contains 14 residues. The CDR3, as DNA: TGTGCCAGCGGAACAGGGTTTAGGGGCACTGAAGCTTTCTTT. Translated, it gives CASGTGFRGTEAFF.

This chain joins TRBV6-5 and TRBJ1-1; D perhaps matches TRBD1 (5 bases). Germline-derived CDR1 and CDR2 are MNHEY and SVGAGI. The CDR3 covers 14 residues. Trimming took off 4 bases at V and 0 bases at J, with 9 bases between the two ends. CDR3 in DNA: TGTGCCAGCAGTTCAGGGCAGATGAACACTGAAGCTTTCTTT. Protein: CASSSGQMNTEAFF.

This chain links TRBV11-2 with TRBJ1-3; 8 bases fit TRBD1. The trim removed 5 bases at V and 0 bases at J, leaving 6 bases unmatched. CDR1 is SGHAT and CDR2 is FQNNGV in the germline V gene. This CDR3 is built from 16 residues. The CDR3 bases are TGTGCCAGCAGCCCAACAGGGGGTCGCTCTGGAAACACCATATATTTT. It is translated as CASSPTGGRSGNTIYF.

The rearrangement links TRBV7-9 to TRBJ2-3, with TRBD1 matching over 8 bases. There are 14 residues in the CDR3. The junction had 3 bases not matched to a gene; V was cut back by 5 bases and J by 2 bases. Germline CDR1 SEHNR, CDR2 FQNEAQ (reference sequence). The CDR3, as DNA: TGTGCCAGCAGCCGACAGGGGAACACAGATACGCAGTATTTT. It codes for CASSRQGNTDTQYF.

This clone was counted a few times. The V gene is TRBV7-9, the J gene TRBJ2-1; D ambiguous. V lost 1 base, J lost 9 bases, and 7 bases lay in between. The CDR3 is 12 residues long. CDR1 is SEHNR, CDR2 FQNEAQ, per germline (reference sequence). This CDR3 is CASSLVAGEQFF. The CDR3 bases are TGTGCCAGCAGCTTAGTTGCCGGTGAGCAGTTCTTC. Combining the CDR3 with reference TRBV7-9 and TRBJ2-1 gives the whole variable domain DTGVSQNPRHKITKRGQNVTFRCDPISEHNRLYWYRQTLGQGPEFLTYFQNEAQLEKSRLLSDRFSAERPKGSFSTLEIQRTEQGDSAMYLCASSLVAGEQFFGPGTRLTVL.

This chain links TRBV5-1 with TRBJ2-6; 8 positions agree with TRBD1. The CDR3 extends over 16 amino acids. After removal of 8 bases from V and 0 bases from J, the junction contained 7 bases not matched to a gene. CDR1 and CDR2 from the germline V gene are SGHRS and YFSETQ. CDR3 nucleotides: TGCGCCAGTGGGACAGGTACCGTCTCTGGGGCCAACGTCCTGACTTTC. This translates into CASGTGTVSGANVLTF.

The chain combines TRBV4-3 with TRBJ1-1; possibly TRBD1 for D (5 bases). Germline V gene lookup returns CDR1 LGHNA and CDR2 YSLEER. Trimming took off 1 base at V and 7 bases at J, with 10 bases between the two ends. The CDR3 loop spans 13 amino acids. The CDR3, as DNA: TGCGCCAGCAGCCAAGGACAGAGCTTTGAAGCTTTCTTT. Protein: CASSQGQSFEAFF.

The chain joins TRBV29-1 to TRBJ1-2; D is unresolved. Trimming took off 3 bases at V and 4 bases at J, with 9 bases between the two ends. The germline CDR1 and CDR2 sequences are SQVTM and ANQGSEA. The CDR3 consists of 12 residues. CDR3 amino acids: CSVDPYFYGYTF. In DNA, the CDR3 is TGCAGCGTTGATCCCTATTTCTATGGCTACACCTTC.